This entry describes one T cell receptor (beta chain). Preparation of TCR beta libraries was done by quantitative 5'-RACE with molecular barcodes. Using its own MiXCR run on the 5' RACE reads, TCRdb lists one record per CDR3 protein. The sample has approximately 140,000 distinct CDR3 sequences; approximately 44% are singletons. This record belongs to a study of CD8 T cells in ankylosing spondylitis. V lost 3 bases and J lost 7; bases outside the gene matches: 7. CDR3 length: 15 residues. Sequencing was performed on synovial fluid, either unsorted or a sorted T cell fraction (not recorded which). The TCR originated in a male donor with ankylosing spondylitis. The chain combines TRBV12-3 or TRBV12-4 with TRBJ2-1; 9 bases agree with TRBD2. CDR3 in amino acids: CASSFGGGAKNEQFF. In nucleotides, the CDR3 is TGTGCCAGCAGTTTTGGCGGGGGGGCCAAAAATGAGCAGTTCTTC.